This TCR beta chain was found in a study of cytomegalovirus exposure and HLA in healthy donors. Study-wide points: Three of the chains that were CMV-associated were confirmed in vitro to be specific for CMV antigens. What was likely a sequencing artifact was a cluster of highly shared sequence variants.

V was pared by 2 bases and J by 6 bases, with 6 bases of the junction left unmatched. The CDR3 runs to 14 residues. CDR1 is KGHSH, CDR2 LQKENI, per germline. Note on this clone: The antigen is undetermined.

The PCR made use of 60 Vbeta and 13 Jbeta primers. Clones were sequenced by immunoSEQ multiplex PCR, and TCRdb holds only the in-frame ones, with some missing. The sample lists around 100,000 clones, about 83% seen once, with about 5% in the top ten. Sequences were obtained from PBMCs. The chain has TRBV18 and TRBJ1-1, with 7 bases lining up with TRBD1. The TCR sequence derives from a female donor in good health and CMV-seropositive. CDR3 nucleotide sequence: TGTGCCAGCTCACCAACAGGGGAGAATCCTGAAGCTTTCTTT. It translates to CASSPTGENPEAFF.